This entry concerns a single TCR beta chain. Its antigen is still unknown. The V end was cut by 6 bases, the J end by 6 bases, with 18 bases between. CDR1 is LNHDA and CDR2 is SQIVND in the germline V gene (reference sequence). This CDR3 has 16 residues. Generated by immunoSEQ multiplex PCR, the TCRdb table keeps only in-frame clones and is missing some. The sample holds approximately 27,000 clones, 60% to 75% seen once. This specimen comes from a study of PD-1 blockade in classical Hodgkin lymphoma. Study overall: The nivolumab dose that patients received was 3 mg/kg, given intravenously every 2 weeks.

There was relapse after autologous stem cell transplantation in every patient, and there was variation in brentuximab vedotin exposure. Study-wide results and caveats: Patients who began taking nivolumab under 1 year after ASCT were left out. The diversity seen at baseline in complete responders resembled that of newly diagnosed patients. Reports described newly diagnosed patients as having lower baseline TCR diversity than healthy donors.

The sequencing here drew on peripheral blood mononuclear cells (PBMCs), taken before the second cycle of nivolumab. The clonotype was recovered from a human donor with classical Hodgkin lymphoma. The gene calls are TRBV19 and TRBJ1-6; D uncertain. CDR3 in amino acids: CASSTPGGYTNSPLHF. CDR3 nucleotides: TGTGCCAGTAGCACCCCCGGAGGGTACACTAATTCACCCCTCCACTTT.